A selection of T cell receptor beta chains follows, all from one sample in a study of tumor-infiltrating lymphocytes in primary liver carcinoma. TCRdb reprocessed the multiplex PCR reads with MiXCR, giving one entry per CDR3 protein. Of some 190,000 distinct CDR3 sequences listed, roughly three fifths are singletons. Sequencing was carried out using peripheral blood. Receptor source: a man aged 40-50 years with primary liver carcinoma and hepatitis B virus infection. CDR3s include the opening cysteine and the closing phenylalanine or tryptophan. Not every row has a clone size; where given, it reads once, few, many or a size class.

>13|TRBJ2-2|TRBV29-1|NA
CSVDRGHTGELFF
>14|TRBJ2-7|TRBV10-3|few
CAISAGGQGYEQYF
>14|TRBJ2-2|TRBV11-2|NA
CASRGSANTWELFF
>13|TRBJ1-5|TRBV6-2/TRBV6-3|once
CASRNGGNQPQHF
>13|TRBJ1-2|TRBV7-9|NA
CASSLGWGNGYTF
>14|TRBJ2-3|TRBV11-2|NA
CASSLMRGAHTQYF
>14|TRBJ2-3|TRBV6-6|NA
CASRDETSTDTQYF
>12|TRBJ2-1|TRBV10-3|NA
CAVRGGYNEQFF
>13|TRBJ1-1|TRBV5-8|few
CASRGQSNTEAFF
>13|TRBJ2-2|TRBV14|NA
CASSRGPYGEMFF
>11|TRBJ1-2|TRBV29-1|NA
CSVKEGFGYTF
>17|TRBJ2-5|TRBV12-3/TRBV12-4|NA
CASSPPGCGRKEETQYF
>14|TRBJ1-1|TRBV28|NA
CASSKGGVVVEAFF
>16|TRBJ1-3|TRBV6-1|few
CASSDPTELSGNTIYF
>12|TRBJ2-7|TRBV13|few
CASSGGTYEQYF
>13|TRBJ2-3|TRBV5-5|NA
CASSGDRDLTQYF
>13|TRBJ2-3|TRBV10-3|NA
CAITETWTDTQYF
>15|TRBJ1-5|TRBV12-3/TRBV12-4|many
CASSGQGTGNQPQHF
>15|TRBJ2-1|TRBV28|NA
CASSLLSGKENEQFF
>15|TRBJ1-2|TRBV6-5|NA
CASSSNDRQLHGYTF
>15|TRBJ2-1|TRBV12-3/TRBV12-4|NA
CASSPHLSSYNEQFF
>14|TRBJ2-1|TRBV6-5|NA
CTSTFAEGYNEQFF
>16|TRBJ2-5|TRBV5-6|NA
CASSLGLALGGETQYF
>13|TRBJ1-1|TRBV29-1|NA
CSVRTTVKTEAFF
>17|TRBJ2-3|TRBV4-1|NA
CASSQDMTSGHTDTQYF
>13|TRBJ2-3|TRBV30|once
CAWSVGRTDTQYF
>13|TRBJ2-3|TRBV11-2|NA
CTSSLGSGDTQYF
>13|TRBJ2-1|TRBV12-3/TRBV12-4|NA
CASSHDGYNEQFF
>14|TRBJ1-5|TRBV11-2|NA
CASSTSGGNQPQHF
>15|TRBJ2-1|TRBV11-2|once
CASNLGLAEGNEQFF
>15|TRBJ2-1|TRBV6-6|NA
CASSYLAGRDNEQFF
>13|TRBJ1-2|TRBV7-9|few
CASSLGPDYGYTF
>13|TRBJ2-3|TRBV4-2|NA
CASSAEQTDTQYF
>17|TRBJ2-1|TRBV6-6|few
CASSYSDRVYSYNEQFF
>14|TRBJ1-6|TRBV6-1|few
CASSEAGANSPLHF
>15|TRBJ2-1|TRBV5-1|once
CASSLAPGTHNEQFF
>17|TRBJ2-5|TRBV11-2|NA
CASSLASGDSRQEAQYF
>14|TRBJ2-3|TRBV14|NA
CASRGQVSTDTQYF
>15|TRBJ1-2|TRBV29-1|NA
CSTLQPGQNNYGYTF
>14|TRBJ2-1|TRBV13|NA
CASSLGGNRNEQFF
>17|TRBJ2-5|TRBV5-1|few
CASSLLPGQGAGETQYF
>14|TRBJ1-6|TRBV6-5|NA
CASGNLLLYSPLHF